The subject of this entry is one TCR beta chain. Reanalyzing the 5' RACE reads, TCRdb keeps one entry per CDR3 protein, without DNA. The sample table sets out more than 90,000 distinct CDR3 sequences. The sample belongs to a study of T cells expressing NK-cell markers. This CDR3 has 13 amino acids. The germline V gene encodes CDR1 SQVTM and CDR2 ANQGSEA. The sample consisted of blood T cells: a sorted CD56 or NKG2C T cell subset, CD4+ or CD8+ T cells, or bulk PBMC T cells (not recorded which). The rearrangement joins TRBV29-1 to TRBJ2-1; TCRdb indicates TRBD1, and absent DNA this call remains unverified. The clonotype originates from a woman aged 18 to 75 in good health. The CDR3 here is CSGGTGYANEQFF.